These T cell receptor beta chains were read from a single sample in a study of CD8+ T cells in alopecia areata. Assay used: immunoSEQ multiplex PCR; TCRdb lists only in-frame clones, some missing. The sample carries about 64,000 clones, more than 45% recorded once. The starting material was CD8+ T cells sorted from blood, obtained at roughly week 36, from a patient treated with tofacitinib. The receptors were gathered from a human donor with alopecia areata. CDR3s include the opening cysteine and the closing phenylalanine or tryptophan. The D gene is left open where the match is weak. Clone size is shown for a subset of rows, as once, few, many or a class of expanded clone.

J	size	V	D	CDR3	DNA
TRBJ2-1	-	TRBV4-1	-	CASSQAGLRNEQFF	TGCGCCAGCAGCCAAGCGGGACTGCGCAATGAGCAGTTCTTC
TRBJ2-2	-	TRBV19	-	CASRLEGGELFF	TGTGCCAGTAGACTCGAGGGCGGGGAGCTGTTTTTT
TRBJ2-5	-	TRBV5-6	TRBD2	CASSLGPLRLAGFQETQYF	TGTGCCAGCAGCTTGGGTCCCTTAAGACTAGCGGGATTCCAAGAGACCCAGTACTTC
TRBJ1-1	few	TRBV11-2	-	CASSLGTEAFF	TGTGCCAGCAGCTTGGGCACTGAAGCTTTCTTT
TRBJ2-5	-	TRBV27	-	CASSFIGTVETQYF	TGTGCCAGCAGTTTTATTGGAACGGTGGAGACCCAGTACTTC
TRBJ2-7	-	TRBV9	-	CASSVDGGAYEQYF	TGTGCCAGCAGCGTAGATGGCGGGGCCTACGAGCAGTACTTC
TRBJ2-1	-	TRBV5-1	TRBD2	CASSPTWGTSGYNEQFF	TGCGCCAGCAGCCCGACGTGGGGGACTAGCGGATACAATGAGCAGTTCTTC
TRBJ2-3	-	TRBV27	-	CASSTRDSNTDTQYF	TGTGCCAGCAGCACGCGGGACTCAAACACAGATACGCAGTATTTT
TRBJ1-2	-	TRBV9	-	CASRDTDPYAYTF	TGTGCCAGCAGAGATACAGACCCCTATGCCTACACCTTC
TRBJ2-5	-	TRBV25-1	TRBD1	CASGGQGAQTQYF	TGTGCCAGTGGGGGTCAGGGGGCACAGACCCAGTACTTC
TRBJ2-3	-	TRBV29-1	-	CSVEFPDTQYF	TGCAGCGTTGAATTTCCAGATACGCAGTATTTT
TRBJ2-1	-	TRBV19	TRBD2	CACRGGGNEQFF	TGTGCCTGCCGTGGGGGGGGCAATGAGCAGTTCTTC
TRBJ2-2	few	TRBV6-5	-	CATSGLGSTGELFF	TGTGCCACCAGTGGACTCGGCTCTACCGGGGAGCTGTTTTTT
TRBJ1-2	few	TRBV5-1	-	CASSLGSGGRYGYTF	TGCGCCAGCAGCTTGGGGTCCGGAGGTCGCTATGGCTACACCTTC
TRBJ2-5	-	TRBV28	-	CASSPLPGTVETQYF	TGTGCCAGCAGTCCACTACCAGGGACGGTGGAGACCCAGTACTTC
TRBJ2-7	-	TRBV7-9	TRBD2	CASSWESGRATYEQYF	TGTGCCAGCAGCTGGGAAAGCGGGAGGGCGACCTACGAGCAGTACTTC
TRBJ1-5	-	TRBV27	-	CASSNRGGSQPQHF	TGTGCCAGCAGCAATAGGGGAGGAAGTCAGCCCCAGCATTTT
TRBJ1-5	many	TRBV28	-	CASSTTRRRLRTPQHF	TGTGCCAGCAGTACCACCCGAAGGAGATTACGGACGCCCCAGCATTTT
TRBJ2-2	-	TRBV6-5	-	CASSYLGSGELFF	TGTGCCAGCAGTTACTTAGGGTCCGGGGAGCTGTTTTTT
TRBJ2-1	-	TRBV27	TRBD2	CASSKRGTSGANEQFF	TGTGCCAGCTCCAAGAGGGGGACTAGCGGGGCTAATGAGCAGTTCTTC
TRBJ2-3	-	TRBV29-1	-	CSVPWAQVGYTQYF	TGCAGCGTCCCTTGGGCGCAGGTCGGGTATACGCAGTATTTT
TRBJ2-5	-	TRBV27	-	CASSPPGRGETQYF	TGTGCCAGCAGTCCCCCCGGTAGAGGGGAGACCCAGTACTTC
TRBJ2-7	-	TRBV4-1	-	CASSQDPGLATYEQYF	TGCGCCAGCAGCCAAGATCCTGGACTGGCAACCTACGAGCAGTACTTC
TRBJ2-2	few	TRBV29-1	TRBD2	CSVEGGIAGRTGELFF	TGCAGCGTTGAAGGAGGAATAGCGGGCCGCACCGGGGAGCTGTTTTTT
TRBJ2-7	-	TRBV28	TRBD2	CATAVTSAPRGEQYF	TGTGCCACCGCGGTGACTAGCGCCCCCCGGGGTGAGCAGTACTTC
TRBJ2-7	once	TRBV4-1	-	CASSHGSDYEQYF	TGCGCCAGCAGCCACGGATCGGACTACGAGCAGTACTTC
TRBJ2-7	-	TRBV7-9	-	CASSLGGWIEQYF	TGTGCCAGCAGCTTGGGGGGATGGATCGAGCAGTACTTC
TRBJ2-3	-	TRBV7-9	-	CASSLVSSTDTQYF	TGTGCCAGCAGCTTAGTCTCATCCACAGATACGCAGTATTTT
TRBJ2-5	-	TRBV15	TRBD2	CATSRDRRGGQETQYF	TGTGCCACCAGCAGAGATCGACGGGGGGGACAAGAGACCCAGTACTTC
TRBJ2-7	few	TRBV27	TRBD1	CASNRAGGEQYF	TGTGCCAGCAATCGAGCAGGGGGCGAGCAGTACTTC
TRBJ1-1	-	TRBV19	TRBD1	CASSESGTGGTEAFF	TGTGCCAGTAGTGAGTCCGGGACAGGGGGCACTGAAGCTTTCTTT
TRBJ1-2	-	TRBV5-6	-	CASSLGYGGYTF	TGTGCCAGCAGCTTGGGTTACGGTGGCTACACCTTC
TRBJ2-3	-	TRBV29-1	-	CSVEERAPDTQYF	TGCAGCGTTGAAGAGAGGGCCCCAGATACGCAGTATTTT
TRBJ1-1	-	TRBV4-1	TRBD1	CASSQETGGRTEAFF	TGCGCCAGCAGCCAAGAAACAGGGGGCAGGACTGAAGCTTTCTTT
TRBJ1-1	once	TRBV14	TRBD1	CASSHEIGTGGRAFF	TGTGCCAGCAGCCACGAAATCGGGACAGGGGGTCGGGCTTTCTTT
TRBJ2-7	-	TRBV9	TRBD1	CASSVDGSGGYEQYF	TGTGCCAGCAGCGTAGACGGGTCAGGGGGCTACGAGCAGTACTTC
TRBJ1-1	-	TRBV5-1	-	CASSLGPGTEAFF	TGCGCCAGCAGCTTGGGGCCAGGCACTGAAGCTTTCTTT